The 24 T cell receptor beta chains in this list originate from one sample, sequenced in a study of blood T cell repertoires in COVID-19. Clones were sequenced by immunoSEQ multiplex PCR, and TCRdb holds only the in-frame ones, with some missing. Of over 150,000 clones listed, approximately 85% were seen once; the top ten hold under 3.5%. Source material: peripheral blood. The receptor set was obtained from a woman of 80 years or more with COVID-19, enrolled during active disease.

A single count supports this clone. The chain joins TRBV14 to TRBJ2-1; a possible D gene is TRBD2 (5 bases). V was pared by 0 bases and J by 1 base, with 19 bases between. The CDR3 is made up of 19 amino acids. Looked up from germline, CDR1 is SGHDN and CDR2 is FVKESK. CDR3 DNA: TGTGCCAGCAGCCAAGATGAGGGAACAATCCCAAGGTCCTACAATGAGCAGTTCTTC. Encoded protein: CASSQDEGTIPRSYNEQFF.

This rearrangement joins TRBV15 to TRBJ2-1; D is unresolved. The germline gives CDR1 LNHNV, CDR2 YYDKDF (reference sequence). The CDR3 extends over 17 amino acids. V dropped 0 bases and J dropped 0 bases, with 12 bases sitting between them. This chain's CDR3 is CATSREQAWSSYNEQFF. The CDR3 DNA follows: TGTGCCACCAGCAGAGAACAAGCGTGGAGCTCCTACAATGAGCAGTTCTTC.

The chain links TRBV19 to TRBJ1-2; D uncertain. Looked up from germline, CDR1 is LNHDA and CDR2 is SQIVND (reference sequence). The CDR3 is made up of 16 amino acids. The V gene lost 2 bases and the J gene lost 6 bases, with 19 bases spanning the gap. CDR3 in DNA: TGTGCCAGTAGTATAACCCAACTAAAGGGAGGGAATGGCTACACCTTC. It encodes CASSITQLKGGNGYTF. Drawing the rest from reference TRBV19 and TRBJ1-2, the complete variable domain is DGGITQSPKYLFRKEGQNVTLSCEQNLNHDAMYWYRQDPGQGLRLIYYSQIVNDFQKGDIAEGYSVSREKKESFPLTVTSAQKNPTAFYLCASSITQLKGGNGYTFGSGTRLTVV.

The J gene is TRBJ1-2, the V gene TRBV3-1 (or the pseudogene TRBV3-2); TRBD1 aligns across 7 bases. Germline assignment: CDR1 LGHDT and CDR2 YNNKEL (reference sequence). This CDR3 has 14 amino acids. V shed 4 bases and J 7 bases; nucleotides not matched to a gene: 9. The CDR3 region has the DNA TGTGCCAGCAGCCCGCCGACAGGGTATCCTGGCTACACCTTC. Protein sequence: CASSPPTGYPGYTF.

The genes are TRBV6-5 and TRBJ2-5; 9 bases fit TRBD1. V gave up 2 bases and J gave up 2 bases; unmatched junction bases: 3. Germline V CDR1 and CDR2: MNHEY, SVGAGI. The CDR3 has 15 residues. The CDR3 reads CASSYRDRVQETQYF. CDR3 coding DNA: TGTGCCAGCAGTTACCGGGACAGGGTACAAGAGACCCAGTACTTC.

The chain recombines TRBV5-1 with TRBJ2-1; D possibly corresponds to TRBD1 (5 bases). Germline-derived CDR1 and CDR2 are SGHRS and YFSETQ. Trimming shortened V by 1 base and J by 8 bases, and 10 bases separated the two germline ends. This CDR3 is 13 amino acids long. CDR3 nucleotides: TGCGCCAGCAGCTTGCAGGGCACGGATGAGCAGTTCTTC. Amino acids: CASSLQGTDEQFF.

The genes are TRBV7-8 and TRBJ2-7; unclear D gene. Between the trimmed V and J ends, which lost 0 bases and 4 bases, there was a span of 10 bases. The CDR3 consists of 14 residues. The germline gives CDR1 SGHVS, CDR2 FQNEAQ. CDR3 amino acids: CASSLALVVYEQYF. CDR3 coding DNA: TGTGCCAGCAGCTTAGCACTGGTCGTTTACGAGCAGTACTTC.

The genes are TRBV7-9 and TRBJ2-7, with TRBD1 as a possible D gene (6 bases). Trimming took off 0 bases at V and 1 base at J, with 10 bases between the two ends. This CDR3 contains 15 residues. Germline CDR1 SEHNR, CDR2 FQNEAQ (reference sequence). As DNA, the CDR3 is TGTGCCAGCAGCTTAGCCAGGGGATGGTCCTACGAGCAGTACTTC. The encoded protein is CASSLARGWSYEQYF.

The rearrangement joins TRBV5-1 to TRBJ1-1; D may be TRBD1 (5 bases). There are 14 residues in the CDR3. V was pared by 6 bases and J by 0 bases, with 12 bases between. Germline V gene sequence: CDR1 SGHRS, CDR2 YFSETQ. This CDR3 reads CASILDSMNTEAFF. The CDR3 DNA reads as TGCGCCAGCATCTTAGACAGCATGAACACTGAAGCTTTCTTT.

V usage is TRBV12-3 or TRBV12-4 and J usage is TRBJ2-5; TRBD2 might be the D (6 bases). The length of the CDR3 is 13 residues. The germline V and J ends were trimmed by 4 bases and 5 bases, with 11 bases remaining between them. CDR3 protein: CASSSGRGETQYF. For the CDR3, the DNA is TGTGCCAGCAGTTCCGGGAGAGGGGAGACCCAGTACTTC.

With regard to this clone: A junction boundary mismatches the germline segment, possibly from a read error. The chain links TRBV5-4 to TRBJ2-3; 8 nucleotides align to TRBD2. The CDR3 covers 15 residues. Germline loops: CDR1 SGHNT, CDR2 YYREEE (reference sequence). The CDR3 DNA sequence: TGTGCCAGCAGCTTGGCGGGGGGGCCGACAGATACTCAGTATTTT. Protein: CASSLAGGPTDTQYF.

The chain recombines TRBV20-1 with TRBJ1-2; D is possibly TRBD1 (5 bases). The CDR3 has 13 amino acids. Germline V gene sequence: CDR1 DFQATT, CDR2 SNEGSKA (reference sequence). V was trimmed by 3 bases and J by 4 bases, leaving 12 bases between them. The CDR3 DNA reads as TGCAGTGCTAGTGGGTACAGGCTCTATGGCTACACCTTC. Amino acid sequence: CSASGYRLYGYTF.

The rearrangement links TRBV6-5 to TRBJ2-1; TRBD2 matches 14 bases. Germline CDR1 and CDR2: MNHEY and SVGAGI. V lost 0 bases to trimming and J lost 9 bases; unmatched junction nucleotides: 4. CDR3 length: 16 residues. For the CDR3, the DNA is TGTGCCAGCAGTTACTCTCCGACTAGCGGGGGGGCTGAGCAGTTCTTC. Amino acids: CASSYSPTSGGAEQFF.

The chain couples TRBV6-1 to TRBJ1-5; D is ambiguous. This CDR3 is 15 amino acids long. Trimming pared 2 bases from V and 5 bases from J, leaving 13 bases between. The V gene's germline CDR1 is MNHNS and CDR2 SASEGT. The CDR3 DNA reads TGTGCCAGCAGTGAAATTGTCCCGAGGGATCAGCCCCAGCATTTT. Translated, it gives CASSEIVPRDQPQHF.

The rearrangement links TRBV19 to TRBJ1-3, with 7 bases aligning to TRBD1. Trimming took 5 bases from V and 2 from J; bases not matched to a gene: 0. CDR3 length: 13 residues. CDR1 LNHDA and CDR2 SQIVND come from the germline V gene (reference sequence). CDR3 sequence (DNA): TGTGCCAGTAGTGGGACAGCTGGAAACACCATATATTTT. Translating gives CASSGTAGNTIYF.

The chain uses TRBV2 and TRBJ2-3; 13 nucleotides match TRBD2. The ends lost 7 bases at V and 7 bases at J; junction bases unmatched: 23. Germline CDR1 and CDR2: SNHLY and FYNNEI. This CDR3 is built from 20 residues. DNA for the CDR3: TGTGCCAGCACCCGTGGACAGCTTAGTTACGGGACTAGCGGGACCCATACGCAGTATTTT. Protein: CASTRGQLSYGTSGTHTQYF.

This sequence joins TRBV3-1 (or the pseudogene TRBV3-2) and TRBJ1-2; 7 nucleotides line up with TRBD1. V shed 3 bases and J 2 bases; nucleotides not matched to a gene: 3. This CDR3 has 14 amino acids. Germline V lookup: CDR1 LGHDT, CDR2 YNNKEL (reference sequence). The CDR3 DNA follows: TGTGCCAGCAGCCATACGGACAGGAACTATGGCTACACCTTC. Protein sequence: CASSHTDRNYGYTF.

The CDR3: CASSQALAGGRGGELFF. CDR3 sequence (DNA): TGTGCCAGCAGCCAAGCCCTAGCGGGGGGGCGGGGCGGGGAGCTGTTTTTT. V usage is TRBV4-2 and J usage is TRBJ2-2; 12 nucleotides align to TRBD2. Germline V gives CDR1 LGHNA, CDR2 YNFKEQ. V lost 1 base, J lost 7 bases, and 7 bases stayed unmatched. CDR3 length: 17 amino acids.

V usage is TRBV10-3 and J usage is TRBJ2-3; TRBD2 is a possible D gene (7 bases). This CDR3 has 14 residues. Germline loops: CDR1 ENHRY, CDR2 SYGVKD. V was shortened by 0 bases and J by 6 bases, with 10 bases between the two germline ends. CDR3 residues: CAISESGGPDTQYF. The CDR3 nucleotides are TGTGCCATCAGTGAGTCCGGGGGGCCTGATACGCAGTATTTT.

The chain uses TRBV23-1 and TRBJ2-1, with 11 bases that match TRBD2. TRBV23-1 is an ORF, and what it does is uncertain. The CDR3 runs 19 residues. V dropped 0 bases and J dropped 5; count of bases not matched to a gene: 12. The CDR3 sequence: CASSQSLLQGLAENNEQFF. The CDR3 DNA follows: TGCGCCAGCAGTCAATCGTTACTTCAGGGACTAGCGGAGAACAATGAGCAGTTCTTC.

The chain has TRBV27 and TRBJ2-1; a weak D match, TRBD1 (6 bases). The CDR3 consists of 16 residues. Germline V lookup: CDR1 MNHEY, CDR2 SMNVEV (reference sequence). Trimming pared 6 bases from V and 7 bases from J, leaving 22 bases between. CDR3 sequence: CASRGRTGTLVNEQFF. DNA of the CDR3: TGTGCCAGCAGAGGCCGCACAGGGACGCTAGTAAATGAGCAGTTCTTC.

The chain employs TRBV7-6 and TRBJ2-2; 9 nucleotides align to TRBD2. CDR1 is SGHVS, CDR2 FNYEAQ, per germline. This CDR3 is 14 amino acids long. The V and J ends lost 3 bases and 7 bases, in that order; junction bases with no gene match: 3. CDR3 in amino acids: CASSFRLADGELFF. In DNA, the CDR3 is TGTGCCAGCAGCTTCCGACTAGCGGACGGGGAGCTGTTTTTT.

V and J are TRBV10-3 and TRBJ1-5; no firm D call. From germline, CDR1 is ENHRY and CDR2 SYGVKD. This CDR3 contains 15 residues. V was cut by 0 bases and J by 9 bases, with 15 bases left in between. CDR3 bases: TGTGCCATCAGTGAGTCGGGAGCGTGGGGAGGGCCCCAGCATTTT. Translating it yields CAISESGAWGGPQHF.

CDR3 DNA sequence: TGTGCCAGCGCGACAGGAGGCTGGAGTGGCTACACCTTC. Translated, it gives CASATGGWSGYTF. The gene calls are TRBV2 and TRBJ1-2; a weak D match, TRBD1 (6 bases). Germline-derived CDR1 and CDR2 are SNHLY and FYNNEI. V was shortened by 8 bases and J by 7 bases, with 17 bases between the two germline ends. The CDR3 is made up of 13 amino acids.